This T cell receptor (beta chain) appears in the sequencing data of a study of vaccination effects on CD4 cells after COVID-19. Overall study: Antigen-specific CD4+ T cells were expanded (with viral peptide pools) by the ViraFEST assay ahead of sequencing.

Here immunoSEQ multiplex PCR was the method, and the copy in TCRdb shows in-frame clones only, minus some. The profile covers tens of thousands of clones, with over 70% appearing a single time and 2% to 2.5% taken by the ten largest. The germline CDR1 and CDR2 sequences are KGHSH and LQKENI. This CDR3 is 14 amino acids long. V was pared by 3 bases and J by 5 bases, with 11 bases between. Remarks on this clone: No antigen is known for it.

After about 10 days in culture, the CD4+ T cells were isolated. Of the BNT162b2 and mRNA-1273 vaccines, participants received two doses of one or the other. Nucleocapsid antibody tests were negative, and the vaccine recipients had no prior SARS-CoV-2 infection. Half the medium was replaced with IL-2 medium on days 3 and 7. The V and J genes are TRBV18 and TRBJ2-1; D gene uncertain. The receptor was isolated from a human donor who received a COVID-19 vaccine. The specimen was CD4+ T cells from PBMCs cultured without peptide, collected after COVID-19 vaccination. DNA of the CDR3: TGTGCCAGCTCACCTTTAGACACGAACAATGAGCAGTTCTTC. Amino acid sequence: CASSPLDTNNEQFF.